The 11 T cell receptor beta chains in this list originate from one sample, sequenced in a study of tissue T cells after allogeneic stem cell transplantation. The method was immunoSEQ multiplex PCR; TCRdb's version includes in-frame clones alone and lacks a portion of them. The table records roughly 3,900 clones, around half of them present only once. The time point was: mouse harvest day 14 after allogeneic transplant. The graft held 10^6 splenic CD5+ T cells and 10^7 T-cell-depleted bone marrow cells. Material: lymph node tissue. Receptor source: a female BALB/c mouse given C57BL/6 T cells with graft-versus-host disease after an allogeneic hematopoietic cell transplant.

As for this clone: The listed genes are named as in mouse. The read is 1 residue too short to cover the CDR3 end, so that end is filled in from the germline J gene. The chain carries TRBV14 and TRBJ1-1; weak D call: TRBD1 (6 bases). There are 14 residues in the CDR3. Trimming removed 2 bases at V and 4 bases at J, with 12 bases between. Looked up from germline, CDR1 is SGHDT and CDR2 is FRDEAV. CDR3 bases read: TGTGCCAGCAGTTTAGGGCAGGGGTTCACAGAAGTCTTC. Translating gives CASSLGQGFTEVF. The complete CDR3 protein is CASSLGQGFTEVFF.

In this sample, this clone turned up a few times. Here the gene names and germline are mouse. The DNA ends 1 residue before the CDR3 does, and the rest of the CDR3 is filled in from the germline J gene. The chain joins TRBV16 to TRBJ1-3; D call uncertain. This CDR3 region has 15 residues. V was trimmed by 1 base and J by 0 bases, leaving 7 bases between them. Germline CDR1 SGHSA, CDR2 FRNQAP. The sequenced part of the CDR3 DNA is TGTGCAAGCAGCTTAGCGACCTTTTCTGGAAATACGCTCTAT. Translation: CASSLATFSGNTLY. The entire CDR3 protein reads CASSLATFSGNTLYF.

About this clone: Mouse gene names apply. With the read ending 1 residue before the CDR3 end, the germline J gene is used to fill in that end. The J gene is TRBJ2-5, the V gene TRBV16; 9 nucleotides agree with TRBD2. Trimming removed 3 bases from V and 2 bases from J; junction bases left unmatched: 3. The CDR3 covers 15 residues. Per germline, CDR1 SGHSA and CDR2 FRNQAP. The DNA read from the CDR3 is TGTGCAAGCAGCTTCGGGACTGGGCTCCAAGACACCCAGTAC. Encoded protein: CASSFGTGLQDTQY. The full CDR3 protein is CASSFGTGLQDTQYF.

On this clone itself: Gene names denote mouse genes. The read finishes 1 residue shy of the CDR3 end, and the germline J gene is used to complete it. The J gene is TRBJ2-7, the V gene TRBV12-1; 10 nucleotides align to TRBD2. Germline lookup yields CDR1 SGHSN and CDR2 HYEKVE. Trimming took 0 bases from V and 3 from J; bases not matched to a gene: 1. This CDR3 has 14 amino acids. The covered CDR3 bases are TGTGCCAGCTCTCTCGACTGGGGGGACTATGAACAGTAC. Translating gives CASSLDWGDYEQY. The whole CDR3 sequence is CASSLDWGDYEQYF.

Concerning this clone itself: A read error may be the cause here, since a much bigger clone is one base away. The gene names given are mouse names. The sample has other DNA sequences that encode this CDR3 too. The chain's CDR3 is CSSSQSGGPYEQYF. CDR3 DNA (partial): TGCTCCAGCAGTCAATCTGGGGGGCCCTATGAACAGTAC. The genes are TRBV23 and TRBJ2-7; the D call TRBD2 from the table was never checked on the DNA. The read halts 1 residue ahead of the CDR3 end, with the missing end drawn from the germline J gene. Germline V lookup: CDR1 KGHTA, CDR2 FQNQQP. CDR3 length: 14 residues.

This clone was detected only a few times. The listed genes are named as in mouse. The read gets to within 1 residue of the CDR3 end, and the germline J gene fills in the rest. The chain is built from TRBV22 and TRBJ2-7; TRBD2 is taken as the D call from the table, unchecked against the DNA. TRBV22 is noted as a pseudogene. The CDR3 covers 12 residues. The chain's CDR3 is CASSGTAYEQYF. CDR3 bases read: TGTGCCAGCAGTGGTACTGCCTATGAACAGTAC.

Note on this clone: All gene names here are mouse names. The observed sequence ends 1 residue before the CDR3 terminus, with the missing tail filled in from the germline J gene. The chain recombines TRBV24 with TRBJ2-7; unclear D gene. The V gene's germline CDR1 is KGHTA and CDR2 FRNEEI. V lost 1 base and J lost 0, with 10 bases in between. This CDR3 region has 15 residues. The part of the CDR3 DNA that was read is TGTGCCAGCAGTCTGTCGACGGGCCCCTCCTATGAACAGTAC. Its protein is CASSLSTGPSYEQY. The whole CDR3 protein reads CASSLSTGPSYEQYF.

Comments on this clone: Any gene name here is a mouse gene name. Partial CDR3 DNA: TGTGCCAGCAGTGATGAAGGGTTTGAACAGTAC. Translating it yields CASSDEGFEQY. Given in full, the CDR3 is CASSDEGFEQYF. The chain couples TRBV13-1 to TRBJ2-7; no clear D gene. The DNA ends 1 residue before the CDR3 does, and the rest of the CDR3 is filled in from the germline J gene. Germline values: CDR1 NSHNY, CDR2 SYGAGN. The CDR3 is 12 residues long. The V end lost 0 bases, the J end lost 6 bases, and 7 bases lay between the germline ends.

In this sample, this clone turned up a few times. Gene names are the mouse ones. The CDR3 extends 1 residue past the end of the read, so its final part is completed from the germline J gene. The J gene is TRBJ2-4, the V gene TRBV3; D uncertain. V was cut by 2 bases and J by 3 bases, with 6 bases left in between. This CDR3 is 13 amino acids long. The germline gives CDR1 SNHLY, CDR2 FYNGKV (reference sequence). The CDR3 region is CASSLRGQNTLYF. CDR3 bases read: TGTGCCAGCAGCTTACGGGGACAAAACACCTTGTAC.

As to this clone: All gene names here are mouse names. The CDR3 protein is CASSQDWGGVEQYF. The sequenced part of the CDR3 DNA is TGTGCCAGCAGTCAAGACTGGGGGGGCGTTGAACAGTAC. The chain is built from TRBV24 and TRBJ2-7; 12 positions agree with TRBD2. The read falls 1 residue short of the CDR3 end, and the missing part is taken from the germline J gene. Germline V lookup: CDR1 KGHTA, CDR2 FRNEEI. After removal of 4 bases from V and 6 bases from J, the junction contained 4 bases not matched to a gene. This CDR3 has 14 amino acids.

Comments on this clone: Gene names follow the mouse nomenclature. The read stops 1 residue short of the end of the CDR3; the missing end is completed from the germline J gene. V is TRBV23 and J is TRBJ1-2; the table assigns TRBD1, which was not confirmed against the DNA. The CDR3 consists of 12 residues. CDR1 is KGHTA and CDR2 is FQNQQP in the germline V gene. CDR3 DNA, as far as it was read: TGCTCCAGCAGTCTAGCAAACTCCGACTACACC. It yields the protein CSSSLANSDYT. The entire CDR3 protein reads CSSSLANSDYTF.